The 21 T cell receptor beta chains listed next were all sequenced from one sample in a study of beta chain features in type 1 diabetes. The antigens these receptors bind are not known. Study results and limitations: Across all four CD4+ subsets, people with type 1 diabetes showed modestly shorter TCRB CDR3s.

The study reverse transcribed the entire isolated RNA, so it sequenced expressed TCRB transcripts. Produced via immunoSEQ multiplex PCR; TCRdb's table is partial and in-frame only. Of approximately 170,000 clones in the sample, 63% were seen once. Input material: naive CD4+ T cells from blood. The receptors here all came from a man aged 25-45 years with type 1 diabetes.

The V call is TRBV29-1, the J call TRBJ2-1; 7 bases agree with TRBD1. Germline V lookup: CDR1 SQVTM, CDR2 ANQGSEA. Trimming cost V 3 bases and J 3 bases; bases outside gene matches: 11. The CDR3 is made up of 16 amino acids. The CDR3 protein is CSVEKLGQRIYNEQFF. The CDR3 region has the DNA TGCAGCGTTGAGAAATTGGGACAGCGCATCTACAATGAGCAGTTCTTC.

This chain uses TRBV4-3 with TRBJ1-2, with D perhaps matching TRBD1 (6 bases). Germline V CDR1 and CDR2: LGHNA, YSLEER. V shed 2 bases and J shed 8 bases, with 12 bases lying between them. This CDR3 has 13 amino acids. Written as DNA, the CDR3 is TGCGCCAGCAGCCAAAGGCAGGGGCTAGGCTACACCTTC. Amino acid sequence: CASSQRQGLGYTF.

The chain recombines TRBV30 with TRBJ1-1, with D maybe TRBD1 (5 bases). Germline CDR1 reads GTSNPN; CDR2 reads SVGIG (reference sequence). CDR3 length equals 15 residues. Trimming took 5 bases from V and 11 from J, leaving 27 bases between them. CDR3 in DNA: TGTGCCTGGGTAGGGGCTTTGCGGGGCGGGTTATCCGCTTTCTTT. Protein sequence: CAWVGALRGGLSAFF.

The chain uses TRBV7-2 and TRBJ1-1; a possible D gene is TRBD1 (5 bases). The V end lost 6 bases, the J end lost 1 base, and 9 bases lay between the germline ends. The germline V gene has CDR1 SGHTA and CDR2 FQGNSA. This CDR3 spans 13 amino acids. CDR3: CASSYQGNTEAFF. DNA for the CDR3: TGTGCCAGCAGTTATCAGGGGAACACTGAAGCTTTCTTT.

The rearrangement links TRBV4-3 to TRBJ1-2; D might be TRBD1 (5 bases). CDR3 length equals 14 residues. In germline, CDR1 is LGHNA, CDR2 YSLEER. V shed 1 base and J shed 6 bases, with 12 bases lying between them. CDR3 sequence reads: CASSQALAGHGYTF. Here the CDR3 DNA reads TGCGCCAGCAGCCAAGCCTTGGCAGGGCATGGCTACACCTTC.

CDR3 bases: TGCGCCAGCAGGTCGGGACTCTCGAATGAGCAGTTCTTC. This encodes CASRSGLSNEQFF. V usage is TRBV5-1 and J usage is TRBJ2-1, with a possible D match to TRBD2 (6 bases). The V gene lost 5 bases and the J gene lost 7 bases, with 13 bases spanning the gap. This CDR3 has 13 residues. The germline gives CDR1 SGHRS, CDR2 YFSETQ.

This clone was seen a few times. The chain uses TRBV7-2 and TRBJ2-7, with a weak D call TRBD2 (5 bases). This CDR3 contains 13 residues. Germline assignment: CDR1 SGHTA and CDR2 FQGNSA. Trimming left V 1 base short and J 3 bases short, with 7 bases between. The CDR3 sequence: CASSLGTLYEQYF. The CDR3 bases are TGTGCCAGCAGCTTAGGGACTCTCTACGAGCAGTACTTC. The variable domain in full, with the rest retrieved from reference TRBV7-2 and TRBJ2-7, is GAGVSQSPSNKVTEKGKDVELRCDPISGHTALYWYRQSLGQGLEFLIYFQGNSAPDKSGLPSDRFSAERTGGSVSTLTIQRTQQEDSAVYLCASSLGTLYEQYFGPGTRLTVT.

The rearrangement uses TRBV4-1 and TRBJ2-4; TRBD2 matches at 7 bases. The length of the CDR3 is 16 residues. Germline values: CDR1 MGHRA, CDR2 YSYEKL. Trimming cost V 0 bases and J 6 bases; bases outside gene matches: 8. CDR3 residues: CASSQDKGAGVNIQYF. The CDR3 region has the DNA TGCGCCAGCAGCCAAGATAAAGGCGCGGGAGTAAACATTCAGTACTTC.

The rearrangement joins TRBV20-1 to TRBJ2-7; the D is unclear. The V and J ends lost 6 bases and 4 bases respectively, with 7 bases between them. This CDR3 region has 10 residues. Germline assignment: CDR1 DFQATT and CDR2 SNEGSKA (reference sequence). In DNA form, the CDR3 reads TGCAGTGCCAACGTATACGAGCAGTACTTC. It translates to CSANVYEQYF.

V and J are TRBV23-1 and TRBJ1-2; TRBD1 might be the D (5 bases). TRBV23-1 is an ORF, and what it does is uncertain. The CDR3 runs to 17 residues. The ends were cut back, 10 bases at V and 5 bases at J, with 29 bases in the middle. The CDR3 DNA reads as TGCGCCATTGAGGAGAGGGGAACTATTAAGTTTCTGTATGGCTACACCTTC. Residues: CAIEERGTIKFLYGYTF.

As concerns this clone: Other DNA sequences in the same sample also yield this CDR3. The rearrangement links TRBV7-9 to TRBJ2-1, with D unclear. The germline CDR1 and CDR2 sequences are SEHNR and FQNEAQ (reference sequence). CDR3 length: 12 amino acids. Trimming removed 1 base at V and 5 bases at J, with 3 bases between. CDR3 residues: CASSLGDNEQFF. DNA of the CDR3: TGTGCCAGCAGCTTAGGGGACAATGAGCAGTTCTTC.

V gene TRBV29-1 combines with J gene TRBJ2-7; perhaps TRBD1 as D (5 bases). Germline CDR1 is SQVTM and CDR2 is ANQGSEA. The CDR3 covers 13 residues. Trimming took 4 bases from V and 4 from J, leaving 14 bases between them. The DNA for the CDR3 is TGCAGCGTTGCCCAGGGAATCTTATACGAGCAGTACTTC. Its protein product is CSVAQGILYEQYF.

The V gene is TRBV30, the J gene TRBJ2-4, with 8 bases fitting TRBD1. Germline loops: CDR1 GTSNPN, CDR2 SVGIG (reference sequence). V trimming: 3 bases; J trimming: 7 bases; junction bases outside the gene matches: 8. The length of the CDR3 is 14 residues. The CDR3 region is CAWSARTGWNIQYF. The CDR3 nucleotides read TGTGCCTGGAGCGCTAGGACAGGGTGGAACATTCAGTACTTC.

CDR3 nucleotides: TGTGCCAGCAGTTTAAGAGGCGCTTTGAGGGATACGCAGTATTTT. Amino acid sequence: CASSLRGALRDTQYF. The genes are TRBV28 and TRBJ2-3, with D unresolved. Per germline, CDR1 MDHEN and CDR2 SYDVKM. This CDR3 has 15 residues. V lost 2 bases, J lost 6 bases, and 15 bases lay in between.

The V call is TRBV4-3, the J call TRBJ2-1, with D perhaps matching TRBD1 (6 bases). V was cut by 3 bases and J by 4 bases, with 19 bases left in between. The CDR3 runs to 17 residues. CDR1 and CDR2 from the germline V gene are LGHNA and YSLEER. The CDR3 loop is CASSQNWAGQGYNEQFF. CDR3 DNA sequence: TGCGCCAGCAGCCAGAATTGGGCAGGGCAGGGGTACAATGAGCAGTTCTTC.

This clone has just a few counts. This sequence joins TRBV2 and TRBJ2-5; no clear D. The V gene's germline CDR1 is SNHLY and CDR2 FYNNEI. This CDR3 spans 13 amino acids. V lost 6 bases and J lost 5, with 13 bases in between. CDR3 sequence: CASRTLRRETQYF. CDR3 nucleotide sequence: TGTGCCAGCAGGACCCTACGACGGGAGACCCAGTACTTC.

The rearrangement joins TRBV7-9 to TRBJ1-4; D uncertain. With 5 bases removed from V and 4 bases from J, the gap between germline ends came to 5 bases. Germline lookup yields CDR1 SEHNR and CDR2 FQNEAQ (reference sequence). The CDR3 is 12 residues long. CDR3 sequence: CASSPNNEKLFF. CDR3 coding DNA: TGTGCCAGCAGCCCCAATAATGAAAAACTGTTTTTT.

The rearrangement links TRBV7-2 to TRBJ2-1; TRBD2 agrees at 14 bases. Germline values: CDR1 SGHTA, CDR2 FQGNSA. Losses at the gene ends were 4 bases for V and 7 bases for J; bases not matched to a gene: 3. This CDR3 has 15 residues. CDR3 coding DNA: TGTGCCAGCAGCTCTGGACTAGCGGGGGGAAATGAGCAGTTCTTC. Residues: CASSSGLAGGNEQFF.

This chain connects TRBV25-1 to TRBJ2-7, with D perhaps being TRBD1 or TRBD2 (6 bases each). Trimming removed 10 bases from V and 2 bases from J, with 21 bases in between. Germline V CDR1 and CDR2: MGHDK, SYGVNS. The CDR3 runs to 15 residues. CDR3 protein: CATSLVSGATYEQYF. The CDR3 DNA is TGTGCCACCTCTCTCGTGTCGGGGGCAACCTACGAGCAGTACTTC.

The CDR3 nucleotides are TGCAGTGCTAGAGATCTCGCTGAAGCTTTCTTT. Residues: CSARDLAEAFF. J is TRBJ1-1 and V is TRBV20-1; no clear D gene. V was cut by 0 bases and J by 6 bases, with 5 bases left in between. The CDR3 contains 11 residues. Germline loops: CDR1 DFQATT, CDR2 SNEGSKA (reference sequence).

This clone was picked up a small number of times. The chain links TRBV30 to TRBJ2-7; 9 nucleotides match TRBD1. From germline, CDR1 is GTSNPN and CDR2 SVGIG (reference sequence). V shed 0 bases and J 7 bases; nucleotides not matched to a gene: 4. This CDR3 contains 13 residues. In DNA, the CDR3 is TGTGCCTGGAGTGTACAGGGACAGGGAGAGCAGTACTTC. This codes for CAWSVQGQGEQYF.